The source of this TCR beta chain is a study of T cells in Graves' hyperthyroidism and ophthalmopathy. The wider study: The authors collected peripheral blood at initial diagnosis, before any treatment.

It was RNA transcripts that yielded the amplified TCR beta CDR3 regions. First-round RT-PCR of the TCR CDR3 relied on the HTBI primer set. Via MiXCR, TCRdb re-called the multiplex PCR reads, giving one row per CDR3 protein. This sample has about 360,000 distinct CDR3 sequences; approximately 20% occur once, and the top ten carry about 3.5%. Between the trimmed V and J ends, which lost 3 bases and 7 bases, there was a span of 9 bases. This CDR3 region has 11 residues. CDR1 is SQVTM, CDR2 ANQGSEA, per germline. Pregnant or lactating patients were excluded, as were those with uncontrolled infection or other autoimmune disease.

The chain employs TRBV29-1 and TRBJ1-2; no reliable D call. The clonotype was recovered from a woman younger than 30 with Graves' hyperthyroidism. Material for sequencing was blood. The CDR3 protein is CSVEFQPGYTF. The DNA of the CDR3 is TGCAGCGTTGAGTTCCAGCCTGGCTACACCTTC.